This T cell receptor beta chain comes out of a study of tumor and adjacent non-tumor tissue in lung cancer (dated by TCRdb to the late 2010s). Turning to the overall study: By cancer type, the cohort comprised 12 adenocarcinoma patients, a couple of squamous cell carcinoma patients and 1 small cell lung cancer patient. Ages among the roughly 15 patients ranged from about 31 to 80 years, there were roughly ten men and 5 women, and disease was at TNM stage I to III. A total of some 130,000,000 productive TCRbeta reads were generated by sequencing, corresponding to an average of around 4 million reads per sample. Bulk TCRbeta repertoires were compared between lung tumor tissue and matched distant non-tumor lung tissue obtained from fewer than 16 lung cancer patients. For each patient, one tumor sample and one normal lung sample were taken, giving thirty paired specimens that underwent TCRbeta CDR3 sequencing. Overall study results and their limits: Because peripheral blood was not sequenced, the blood TCRbeta repertoires of the lung cancer patients in the study went unexamined. The top 100 clones accounted for a significantly larger cumulative portion of the repertoire in normal lung than in tumor tissue. The cohort had only about 14 patients, and the authors noted that larger samples and more detailed clinical data are needed. The methods do not name the sequencing platform or mention unique molecular identifiers. TCR diversity was significantly higher in younger patients, and higher tumor TCR diversity was associated with shorter overall and disease-free survival. Tumor tissue showed significantly higher TCR diversity (inverse Simpson) than normal lung tissue, at 431.37 vs 166.20 (P = 0.0075, Mann-Whitney U test).

RNA was extracted from bulk unsorted tissue and checked for quality with a NanoDrop ND-1000 and an Agilent 2100. For the normal lung samples, distant non-tumor tissue was collected more than 3 cm away from the tumor edge. Donors were newly diagnosed lung cancer patients admitted for thoracic surgery in China between August and November 2014, without prior chemotherapy. Patients with previous radiotherapy or chemotherapy, or with another concurrent cancer, were excluded from the study. Surgical tissue pieces of roughly 1-2 cm3 were preserved in RNAlater solution and stored at -80 °C until use. The library was prepared using multiplex PCR. Sequencing was carried out with an Illumina HiSeq 2500. TCRbeta libraries were built by three rounds of nested PCR using primers (Table S4), following protocols modified from ARM-PCR. PCR products of 200-500 bp were gel-excised and purified with the QIAquick gel extraction kit before sequencing. Processing in the source paper ran as follows. Trimmomatic was used to clean the reads, FLASH was used to merge the reads into complete CDR3 sequences, and MiTCR was used to assign the reads to V(D)J germline segments. VDJtools was used to compute clonal diversity as the inverse Simpson's index. Productive reads were defined as in-frame sequences without a premature stop codon. Using fastp at Q25 and MiXCR, TCRdb reprocessed the public reads and kept productive beta chains. Every entry covers one CDR3 protein and lists the most common genes and DNA from its rows. It is TCRdb's table, rather than the study itself, that gives the V and J calls and clone size. The table for this sample lists 98,000 or so distinct CDR3 sequences; 80% of them were counted only once. Together, the top ten hold less than 40% of the sample.

V is shortened by 4 bases, J by 6 bases, and the region joining them spans 21 bases. For CDR1 and CDR2, the germline V gene lists MGHRA and YSYEKL. The CDR3 numbers 17 residues from cysteine through phenylalanine. Kept here is only the CDR3 DNA, which spans 51 bases and is read in frame from base 1. Ten or more counts support this clonotype. No cognate antigen has been identified for it. Base qualities are not at hand, and no much larger clone is one base apart. This chain is built from TRBV4-1 and TRBJ2-2, with TRBD1 tentatively as D gene (5 bases match). The sequencing sample was made of distant non-tumor lung tissue. The sequence was collected from a man in his fifties or sixties with small cell lung cancer. CDR3 loop: CASSPGSRVKVPGELFF. The nucleotide sequence is TGCGCCAGCAGCCCCGGGTCCAGGGTTAAAGTTCCCGGGGAGCTGTTTTTT.